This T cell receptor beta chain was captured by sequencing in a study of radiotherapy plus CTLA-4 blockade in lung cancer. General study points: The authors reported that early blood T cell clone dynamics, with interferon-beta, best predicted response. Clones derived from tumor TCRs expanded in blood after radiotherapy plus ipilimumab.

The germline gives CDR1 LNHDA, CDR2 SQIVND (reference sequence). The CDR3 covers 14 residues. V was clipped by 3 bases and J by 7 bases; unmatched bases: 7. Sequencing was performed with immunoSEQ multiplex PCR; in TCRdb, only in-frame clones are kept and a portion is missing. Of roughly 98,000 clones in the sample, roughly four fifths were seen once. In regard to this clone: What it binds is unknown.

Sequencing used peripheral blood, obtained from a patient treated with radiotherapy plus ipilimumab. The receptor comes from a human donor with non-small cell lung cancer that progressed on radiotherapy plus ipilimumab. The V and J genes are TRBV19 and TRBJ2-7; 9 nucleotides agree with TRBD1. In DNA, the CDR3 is TGTGCCAGTAGTATCTTACAGGGGGCTCGAGAGCAGTACTTC. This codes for CASSILQGAREQYF.